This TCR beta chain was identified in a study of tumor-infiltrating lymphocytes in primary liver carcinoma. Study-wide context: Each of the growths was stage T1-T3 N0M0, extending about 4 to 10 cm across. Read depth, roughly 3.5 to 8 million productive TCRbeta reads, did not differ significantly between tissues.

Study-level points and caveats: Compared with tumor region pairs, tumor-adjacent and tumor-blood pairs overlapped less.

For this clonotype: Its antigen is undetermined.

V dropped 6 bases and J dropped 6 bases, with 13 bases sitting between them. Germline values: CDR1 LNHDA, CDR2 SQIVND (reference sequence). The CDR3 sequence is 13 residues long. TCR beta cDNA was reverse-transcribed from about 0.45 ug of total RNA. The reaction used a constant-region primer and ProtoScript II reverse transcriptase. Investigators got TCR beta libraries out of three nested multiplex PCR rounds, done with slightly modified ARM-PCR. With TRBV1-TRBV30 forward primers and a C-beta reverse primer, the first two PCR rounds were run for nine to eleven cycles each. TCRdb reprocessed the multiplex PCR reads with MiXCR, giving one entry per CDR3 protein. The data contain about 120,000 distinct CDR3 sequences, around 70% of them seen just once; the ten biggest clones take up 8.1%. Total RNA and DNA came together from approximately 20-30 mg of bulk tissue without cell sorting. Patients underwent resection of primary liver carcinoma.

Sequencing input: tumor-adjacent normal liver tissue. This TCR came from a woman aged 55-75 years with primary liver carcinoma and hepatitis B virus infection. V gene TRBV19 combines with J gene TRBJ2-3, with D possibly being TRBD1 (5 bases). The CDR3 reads CASSPTRQDTQYF. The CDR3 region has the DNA TGTGCCAGTAGCCCGACTCGACAGGATACGCAGTATTTT.